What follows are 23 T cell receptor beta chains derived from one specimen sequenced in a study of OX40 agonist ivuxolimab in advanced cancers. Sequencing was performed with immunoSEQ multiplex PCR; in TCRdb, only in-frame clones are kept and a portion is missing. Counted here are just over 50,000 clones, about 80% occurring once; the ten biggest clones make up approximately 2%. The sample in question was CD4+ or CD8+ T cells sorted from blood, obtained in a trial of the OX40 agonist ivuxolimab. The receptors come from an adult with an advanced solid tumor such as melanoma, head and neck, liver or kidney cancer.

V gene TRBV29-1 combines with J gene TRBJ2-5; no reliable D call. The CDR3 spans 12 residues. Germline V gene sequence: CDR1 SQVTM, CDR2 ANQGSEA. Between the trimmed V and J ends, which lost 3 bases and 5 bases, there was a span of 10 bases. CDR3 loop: CSVDPGVETQYF. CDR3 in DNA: TGCAGCGTTGACCCTGGAGTGGAGACCCAGTACTTC.

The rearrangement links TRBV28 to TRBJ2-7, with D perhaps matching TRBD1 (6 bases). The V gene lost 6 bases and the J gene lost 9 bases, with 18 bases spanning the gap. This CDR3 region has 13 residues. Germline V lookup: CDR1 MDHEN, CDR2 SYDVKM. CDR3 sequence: CASRNGQSKLQYF. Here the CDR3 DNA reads TGTGCCAGCAGGAACGGACAGTCGAAGTTGCAGTACTTC.

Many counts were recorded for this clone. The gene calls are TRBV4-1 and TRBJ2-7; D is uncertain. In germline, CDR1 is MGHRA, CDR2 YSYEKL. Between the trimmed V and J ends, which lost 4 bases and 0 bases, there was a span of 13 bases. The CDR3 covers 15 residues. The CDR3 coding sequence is TGCGCCAGCAGCCCGGAATTCGAGGACTCCTACGAGCAGTACTTC. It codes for CASSPEFEDSYEQYF.

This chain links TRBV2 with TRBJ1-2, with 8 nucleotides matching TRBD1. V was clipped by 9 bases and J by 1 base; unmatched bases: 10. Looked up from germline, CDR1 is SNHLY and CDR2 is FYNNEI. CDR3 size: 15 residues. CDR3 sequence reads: CASAPGTGNNYGYTF. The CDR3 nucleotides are TGTGCCAGTGCCCCCGGGACAGGAAATAACTATGGCTACACCTTC.

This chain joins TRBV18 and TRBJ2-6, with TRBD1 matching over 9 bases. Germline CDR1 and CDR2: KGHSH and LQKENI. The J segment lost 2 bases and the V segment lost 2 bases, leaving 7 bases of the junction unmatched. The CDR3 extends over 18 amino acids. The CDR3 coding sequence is TGTGCCAGCTCACCAAGGGGACAGGGCATCACTGGGGCCAACGTCCTGACTTTC. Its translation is CASSPRGQGITGANVLTF.

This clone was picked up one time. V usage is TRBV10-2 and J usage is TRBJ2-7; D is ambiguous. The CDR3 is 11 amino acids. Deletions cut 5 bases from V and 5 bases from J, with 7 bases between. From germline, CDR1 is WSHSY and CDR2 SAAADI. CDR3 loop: CASSRNDEQYF. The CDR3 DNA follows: TGCGCCAGCAGTAGGAACGACGAGCAGTACTTC.

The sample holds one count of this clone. CDR3 sequence: CASSEPGRSTGELFF. CDR3 nucleotides: TGTGCCAGCAGTGAGCCTGGGAGATCCACCGGGGAGCTGTTTTTT. The V and J genes are TRBV6-1 and TRBJ2-2; D might be TRBD2 (5 bases). Germline V gene lookup returns CDR1 MNHNS and CDR2 SASEGT. This CDR3 spans 15 amino acids. V dropped 3 bases and J dropped 4 bases, with 12 bases sitting between them.

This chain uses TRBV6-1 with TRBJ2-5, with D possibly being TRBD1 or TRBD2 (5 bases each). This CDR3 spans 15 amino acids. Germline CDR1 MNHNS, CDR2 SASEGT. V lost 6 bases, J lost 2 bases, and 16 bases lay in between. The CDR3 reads CASSANRDPQETQYF. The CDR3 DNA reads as TGTGCCAGCAGCGCCAACCGGGACCCACAAGAGACCCAGTACTTC.

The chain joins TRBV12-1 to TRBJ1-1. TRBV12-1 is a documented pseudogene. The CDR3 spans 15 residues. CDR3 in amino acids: CASSLGRGENTEAFF. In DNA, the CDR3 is TGTGCCAGCAGCCTAGGTAGGGGGGAGAACACTGAAGCTTTCTTT.

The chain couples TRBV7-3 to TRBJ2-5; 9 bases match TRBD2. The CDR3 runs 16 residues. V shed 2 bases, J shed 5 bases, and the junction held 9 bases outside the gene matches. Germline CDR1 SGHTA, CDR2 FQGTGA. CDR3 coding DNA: TGTGCCAGCAGCTTAGGCGGGAGGGCCGGTGGGGAGACCCAGTACTTC. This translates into CASSLGGRAGGETQYF.

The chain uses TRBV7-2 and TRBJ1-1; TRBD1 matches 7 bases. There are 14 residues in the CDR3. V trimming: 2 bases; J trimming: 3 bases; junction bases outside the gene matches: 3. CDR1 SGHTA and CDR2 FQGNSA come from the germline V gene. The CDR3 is CASSLQGVYTEAFF. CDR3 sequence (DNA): TGTGCCAGCAGCTTACAGGGGGTTTACACTGAAGCTTTCTTT. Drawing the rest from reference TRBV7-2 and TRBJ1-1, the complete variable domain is GAGVSQSPSNKVTEKGKDVELRCDPISGHTALYWYRQSLGQGLEFLIYFQGNSAPDKSGLPSDRFSAERTGGSVSTLTIQRTQQEDSAVYLCASSLQGVYTEAFFGQGTRLTVV.

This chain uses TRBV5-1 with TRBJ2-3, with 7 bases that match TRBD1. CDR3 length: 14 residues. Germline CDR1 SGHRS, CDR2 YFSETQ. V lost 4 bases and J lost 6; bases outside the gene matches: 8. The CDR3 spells CASSRRTGADTQYF. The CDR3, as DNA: TGCGCCAGCAGCCGTAGGACAGGCGCGGATACGCAGTATTTT.

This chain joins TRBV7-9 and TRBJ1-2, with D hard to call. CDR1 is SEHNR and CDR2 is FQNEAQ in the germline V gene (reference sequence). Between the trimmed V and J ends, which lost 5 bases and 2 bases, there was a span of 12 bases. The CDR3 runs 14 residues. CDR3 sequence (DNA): TGTGCCAGCAGCACCCGTACCGGGAACTATGGCTACACCTTC. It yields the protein CASSTRTGNYGYTF.

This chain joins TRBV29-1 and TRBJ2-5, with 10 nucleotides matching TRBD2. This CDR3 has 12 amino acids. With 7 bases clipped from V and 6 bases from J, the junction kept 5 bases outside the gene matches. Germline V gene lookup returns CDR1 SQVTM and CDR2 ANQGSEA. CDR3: CSASSGRQTQYF. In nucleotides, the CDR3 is TGCAGCGCATCTAGCGGGAGACAGACCCAGTACTTC.

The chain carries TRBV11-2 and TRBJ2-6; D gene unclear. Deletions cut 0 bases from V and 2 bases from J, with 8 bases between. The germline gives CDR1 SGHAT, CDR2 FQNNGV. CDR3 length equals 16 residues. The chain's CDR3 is CASSLEGFPGANVLTF. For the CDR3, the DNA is TGTGCCAGCAGCTTAGAGGGGTTTCCTGGGGCCAACGTCCTGACTTTC.

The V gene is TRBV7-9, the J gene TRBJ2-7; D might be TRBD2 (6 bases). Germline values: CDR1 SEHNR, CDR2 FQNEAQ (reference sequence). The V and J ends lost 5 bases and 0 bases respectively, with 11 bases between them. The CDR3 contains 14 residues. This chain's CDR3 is CASSRDWISYEQYF. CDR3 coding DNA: TGTGCCAGCAGCAGGGACTGGATCTCCTACGAGCAGTACTTC. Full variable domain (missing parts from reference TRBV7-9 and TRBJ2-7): DTGVSQNPRHKITKRGQNVTFRCDPISEHNRLYWYRQTLGQGPEFLTYFQNEAQLEKSRLLSDRFSAERPKGSFSTLEIQRTEQGDSAMYLCASSRDWISYEQYFGPGTRLTVT.

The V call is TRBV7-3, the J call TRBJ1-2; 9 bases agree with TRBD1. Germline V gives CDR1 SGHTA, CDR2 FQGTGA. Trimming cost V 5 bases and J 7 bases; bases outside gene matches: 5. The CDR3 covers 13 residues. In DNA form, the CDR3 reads TGTGCCAGCAGCCGGGACAGGGATAGTGGCTACACCTTC. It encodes CASSRDRDSGYTF.

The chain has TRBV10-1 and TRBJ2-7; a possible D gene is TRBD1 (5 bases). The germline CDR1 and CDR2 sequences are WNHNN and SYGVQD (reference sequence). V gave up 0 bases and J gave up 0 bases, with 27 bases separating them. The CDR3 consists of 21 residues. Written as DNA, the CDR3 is TGCGCCAGCAGTGAGTCGAAGGGCAGGGAATTAGCAAGAGCCAGCTCCTACGAGCAGTACTTC. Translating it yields CASSESKGRELARASSYEQYF.

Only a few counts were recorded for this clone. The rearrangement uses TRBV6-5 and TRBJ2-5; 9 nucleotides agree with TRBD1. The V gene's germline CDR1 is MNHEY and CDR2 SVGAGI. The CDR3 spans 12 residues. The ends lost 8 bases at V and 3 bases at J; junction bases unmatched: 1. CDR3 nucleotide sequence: TGTGCCAGCCGGACAGGGGAAGAGACCCAGTACTTC. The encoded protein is CASRTGEETQYF.

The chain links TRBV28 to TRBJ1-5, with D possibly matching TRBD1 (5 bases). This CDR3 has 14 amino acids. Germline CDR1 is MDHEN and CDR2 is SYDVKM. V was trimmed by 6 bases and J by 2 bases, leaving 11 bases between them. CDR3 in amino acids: CASRSSGGNQPQHF. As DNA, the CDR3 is TGTGCCAGCAGATCGTCGGGGGGCAATCAGCCCCAGCATTTT.

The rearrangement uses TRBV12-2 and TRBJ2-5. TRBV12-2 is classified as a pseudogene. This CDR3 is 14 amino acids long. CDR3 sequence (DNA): TGTGCAAGTCGCTGGGACCGCATAGAAGAGACCCAGTACTTC. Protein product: CASRWDRIEETQYF.

The CDR3 sequence: CASSQTGFSSGANVLTF. As DNA, the CDR3 is TGCGCCAGCAGCCAAACAGGGTTTAGCTCTGGGGCCAACGTCCTGACTTTC. The chain combines TRBV5-1 with TRBJ2-6; D possibly corresponds to TRBD1 (6 bases). Germline-derived CDR1 and CDR2 are SGHRS and YFSETQ. V gave up 4 bases and J gave up 0 bases, with 14 bases separating them. The length of the CDR3 is 17 residues. The full variable domain, in which reference TRBV5-1 and TRBJ2-6 provide the parts outside the CDR3, is KAGVTQTPRYLIKTRGQQVTLSCSPISGHRSVSWYQQTPGQGLQFLFEYFSETQRNKGNFPGRFSGRQFSNSRSEMNVSTLELGDSALYLCASSQTGFSSGANVLTFGAGSRLTVL.

CDR3 loop: CASSIRGDYSYEQYF. In DNA, the CDR3 is TGTGCCAGTAGTATACGGGGGGACTACTCCTACGAGCAGTACTTC. This sequence joins TRBV19 and TRBJ2-7; 7 bases fit TRBD2. Germline V gives CDR1 LNHDA, CDR2 SQIVND (reference sequence). The CDR3 loop spans 15 amino acids. V shed 2 bases, J shed 0 bases, and the junction held 4 bases outside the gene matches. Combining the CDR3 with reference TRBV19 and TRBJ2-7 gives the whole variable domain DGGITQSPKYLFRKEGQNVTLSCEQNLNHDAMYWYRQDPGQGLRLIYYSQIVNDFQKGDIAEGYSVSREKKESFPLTVTSAQKNPTAFYLCASSIRGDYSYEQYFGPGTRLTVT.